The present entry profiles one TCR beta chain with its context. At one of its ends the junction is not consistent with the germline gene, which may arise from a read error. Assay: immunoSEQ multiplex PCR; the TCRdb copy retains only in-frame clones and omits some. Of under 700,000 clones in the sample, approximately 95% are singletons; the top ten hold 0.11%. Naive CD8 cells, CD45RO-negative and positively selected for CCR7, excluded terminally differentiated effector memory CD45RA+ cells. CDR1 is SGHDN, CDR2 FVKESK, per germline. This CDR3 region has 13 residues. The sample comes from a study of shared clonotypes between healthy human individuals.

The source of this sequence is a woman in her twenties or thirties in good health. The chain has TRBV14 and TRBJ1-1, with D uncertain. What was sequenced was naive CD8+ T cells sorted from blood. CDR3 amino acids: CASSQTTAPEAFF. CDR3 nucleotide sequence: TGTGCCAGCAGCCAGACGACGGCGCCTGAGGCTTTCTTT. Complete variable domain (other parts from reference TRBV14 and TRBJ1-1): EAGVTQFPSHSVIEKGQTVTLRCDPISGHDNLYWYRRVMGKEIKFLLHFVKESKQDESGMPNNRFLAERTGGTYSTLKVQPAELEDSGVYFCASSQTTAPEAFFGQGTRLTVV.